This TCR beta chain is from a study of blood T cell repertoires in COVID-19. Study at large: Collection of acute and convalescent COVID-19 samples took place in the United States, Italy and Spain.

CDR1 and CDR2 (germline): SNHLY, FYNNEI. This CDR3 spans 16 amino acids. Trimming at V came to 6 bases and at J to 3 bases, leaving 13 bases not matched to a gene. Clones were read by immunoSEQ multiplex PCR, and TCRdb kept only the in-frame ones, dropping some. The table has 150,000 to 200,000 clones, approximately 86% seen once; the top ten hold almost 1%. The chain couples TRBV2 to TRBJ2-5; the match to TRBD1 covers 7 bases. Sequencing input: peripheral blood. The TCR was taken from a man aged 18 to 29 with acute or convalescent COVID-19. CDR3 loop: CASRTKRDSSKETQYF. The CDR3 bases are TGTGCCAGCAGGACAAAGAGGGACAGCAGCAAAGAGACCCAGTACTTC. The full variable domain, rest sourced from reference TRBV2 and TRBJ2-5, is EPEVTQTPSHQVTQMGQEVILRCVPISNHLYFYWYRQILGQKVEFLVSFYNNEISEKSEIFDDQFSVERPDGSNFTLKIRSTKLEDSAMYFCASRTKRDSSKETQYFGPGTRLLVL.